Presented here are 11 T cell receptor beta chains from one specimen sequenced in a study of T cells in Graves' hyperthyroidism and ophthalmopathy. Amplification of TCR beta CDR3 regions was performed using RNA transcripts as template. Researchers ran a first-round RT-PCR on the TCR CDR3 using the HTBI primer set. TCRdb reanalysed the multiplex PCR reads using MiXCR and keeps one entry per CDR3 protein. The data show around 610,000 distinct CDR3 sequences, with roughly 14% seen just once and roughly 4.3% held by the top ten. Sequencing was carried out using blood. These receptors were obtained from a middle-aged woman with Graves' ophthalmopathy.

This clonotype was observed many times. V gene TRBV12-3 or TRBV12-4 combines with J gene TRBJ1-1, with a possible D match to TRBD1 (5 bases). The CDR3 is 11 residues long. Trimming took 7 bases from V and 9 from J, leaving 12 bases between them. DNA of the CDR3: TGTGCCAGCACTTCTTCAGGGAAAGCTTTCTTT. The encoded protein is CASTSSGKAFF.

V usage is TRBV7-2 and J usage is TRBJ2-5; D call uncertain. The V gene's germline CDR1 is SGHTA and CDR2 FQGNSA. The CDR3 totals 14 residues. Trimming cost V 3 bases and J 5 bases, with 13 bases left between them. This chain's CDR3 is CASSFGGIEETQYF. The CDR3 region has the DNA TGTGCCAGCAGCTTTGGTGGGATAGAGGAGACCCAGTACTTC.

The V call is TRBV29-1, the J call TRBJ2-7; no definite D call. V was pared by 0 bases and J by 6 bases, with 18 bases between. CDR1 is SQVTM, CDR2 ANQGSEA, per germline. CDR3 length equals 15 residues. CDR3 sequence reads: CSVEDPSGTSGEQYF. The CDR3 nucleotides read TGCAGCGTTGAAGATCCTTCAGGTACATCGGGCGAGCAGTACTTC.

This clonotype has a count of ten or more. The gene calls are TRBV6-5 and TRBJ1-3; D is ambiguous. Germline CDR1 and CDR2: MNHEY and SVGAGI. Trimming shortened V by 0 bases and J by 4 bases, and 10 bases separated the two germline ends. The CDR3 length is 15 residues. CDR3 nucleotides: TGTGCCAGCAGTTACTCGACGGGTTCCGGAAACACCATATATTTT. It yields the protein CASSYSTGSGNTIYF.

The V and J genes are TRBV19 and TRBJ2-7, with TRBD1 matching over 7 bases. The CDR3 totals 18 residues. The germline V gene has CDR1 LNHDA and CDR2 SQIVND (reference sequence). V was clipped by 8 bases and J by 2 bases; unmatched bases: 21. Here the CDR3 DNA reads TGTGCCAGTTCGAGGGCAGGCTCCCAAGGGGGCGAAACCTACGAGCAGTACTTC. This gives the protein CASSRAGSQGGETYEQYF.

The chain employs TRBV6-5 and TRBJ2-7; 8 bases are shared with TRBD2. CDR1 and CDR2 from the germline V gene are MNHEY and SVGAGI. CDR3 length: 16 amino acids. J gave up 5 bases and V 3 bases, and 12 bases lay outside the gene matches. The CDR3 DNA reads as TGTGCCAGCAGTTATATTGTCGGGACTAGGAGGAACGAGCAGTACTTC. Amino acid sequence: CASSYIVGTRRNEQYF.

This clonotype was counted a few times. The chain has TRBV7-2 and TRBJ2-5, with a weak D call TRBD2 (6 bases). The germline CDR1 and CDR2 sequences are SGHTA and FQGNSA. This CDR3 has 14 residues. Deletions cut 5 bases from V and 4 bases from J, with 14 bases between. The CDR3 sequence is CASSRQGRLETQYF. The DNA for the CDR3 is TGTGCCAGCAGCCGGCAAGGGAGGTTAGAGACCCAGTACTTC.

This clonotype was detected only a few times. The chain carries TRBV7-2 and TRBJ1-5; D not resolved. Trimming pared 4 bases from V and 6 bases from J, leaving 10 bases between. Germline V gene data show CDR1 as SGHTA and CDR2 as FQGNSA. This CDR3 region has 13 residues. CDR3 region: CASSYDGGQPQHF. The CDR3 DNA is TGTGCCAGCAGCTACGACGGTGGTCAGCCCCAGCATTTT. The full variable domain, in which reference TRBV7-2 and TRBJ1-5 provide the parts outside the CDR3, is GAGVSQSPSNKVTEKGKDVELRCDPISGHTALYWYRQSLGQGLEFLIYFQGNSAPDKSGLPSDRFSAERTGGSVSTLTIQRTQQEDSAVYLCASSYDGGQPQHFGDGTRLSIL.

This clonotype was counted at least ten times. CDR3 in DNA: TGTGCCAGCGGGGCACAGGGGGCCGGCGGGGAGCTGTTTTTT. Translating it yields CASGAQGAGGELFF. This chain joins TRBV28 and TRBJ2-2; TRBD1 aligns across 9 bases. The V gene's germline CDR1 is MDHEN and CDR2 SYDVKM. Trimming cost V 8 bases and J 7 bases; bases outside gene matches: 8. The CDR3 has 14 amino acids.

This clonotype was counted at least ten times. The chain carries TRBV29-1 and TRBJ2-5, with D possibly matching TRBD2 (5 bases). Between the trimmed V and J ends, which lost 7 bases and 0 bases, there was a span of 9 bases. Germline CDR1 is SQVTM and CDR2 is ANQGSEA. The CDR3 runs 12 residues. DNA for the CDR3: TGCAGCGCCACGGAGGACCAAGAGACCCAGTACTTC. Residues: CSATEDQETQYF. The complete variable domain, with remaining parts taken from reference TRBV29-1 and TRBJ2-5, reads SAVISQKPSRDICQRGTSLTIQCQVDSQVTMMFWYRQQPGQSLTLIATANQGSEATYESGFVIDKFPISRPNLTFSTLTVSNMSPEDSSIYLCSATEDQETQYFGPGTRLLVL.

The table lists this clonotype with many counts. The rearrangement links TRBV30 to TRBJ1-1, with 7 bases aligning to TRBD1. The CDR3 totals 13 residues. V lost 1 base, J lost 8 bases, and 7 bases stayed unmatched. CDR1 GTSNPN and CDR2 SVGIG come from the germline V gene (reference sequence). The DNA for the CDR3 is TGTGCCTGGAGTGAGACAGGGCCCGGGGAAGCTTTCTTT. This encodes CAWSETGPGEAFF.